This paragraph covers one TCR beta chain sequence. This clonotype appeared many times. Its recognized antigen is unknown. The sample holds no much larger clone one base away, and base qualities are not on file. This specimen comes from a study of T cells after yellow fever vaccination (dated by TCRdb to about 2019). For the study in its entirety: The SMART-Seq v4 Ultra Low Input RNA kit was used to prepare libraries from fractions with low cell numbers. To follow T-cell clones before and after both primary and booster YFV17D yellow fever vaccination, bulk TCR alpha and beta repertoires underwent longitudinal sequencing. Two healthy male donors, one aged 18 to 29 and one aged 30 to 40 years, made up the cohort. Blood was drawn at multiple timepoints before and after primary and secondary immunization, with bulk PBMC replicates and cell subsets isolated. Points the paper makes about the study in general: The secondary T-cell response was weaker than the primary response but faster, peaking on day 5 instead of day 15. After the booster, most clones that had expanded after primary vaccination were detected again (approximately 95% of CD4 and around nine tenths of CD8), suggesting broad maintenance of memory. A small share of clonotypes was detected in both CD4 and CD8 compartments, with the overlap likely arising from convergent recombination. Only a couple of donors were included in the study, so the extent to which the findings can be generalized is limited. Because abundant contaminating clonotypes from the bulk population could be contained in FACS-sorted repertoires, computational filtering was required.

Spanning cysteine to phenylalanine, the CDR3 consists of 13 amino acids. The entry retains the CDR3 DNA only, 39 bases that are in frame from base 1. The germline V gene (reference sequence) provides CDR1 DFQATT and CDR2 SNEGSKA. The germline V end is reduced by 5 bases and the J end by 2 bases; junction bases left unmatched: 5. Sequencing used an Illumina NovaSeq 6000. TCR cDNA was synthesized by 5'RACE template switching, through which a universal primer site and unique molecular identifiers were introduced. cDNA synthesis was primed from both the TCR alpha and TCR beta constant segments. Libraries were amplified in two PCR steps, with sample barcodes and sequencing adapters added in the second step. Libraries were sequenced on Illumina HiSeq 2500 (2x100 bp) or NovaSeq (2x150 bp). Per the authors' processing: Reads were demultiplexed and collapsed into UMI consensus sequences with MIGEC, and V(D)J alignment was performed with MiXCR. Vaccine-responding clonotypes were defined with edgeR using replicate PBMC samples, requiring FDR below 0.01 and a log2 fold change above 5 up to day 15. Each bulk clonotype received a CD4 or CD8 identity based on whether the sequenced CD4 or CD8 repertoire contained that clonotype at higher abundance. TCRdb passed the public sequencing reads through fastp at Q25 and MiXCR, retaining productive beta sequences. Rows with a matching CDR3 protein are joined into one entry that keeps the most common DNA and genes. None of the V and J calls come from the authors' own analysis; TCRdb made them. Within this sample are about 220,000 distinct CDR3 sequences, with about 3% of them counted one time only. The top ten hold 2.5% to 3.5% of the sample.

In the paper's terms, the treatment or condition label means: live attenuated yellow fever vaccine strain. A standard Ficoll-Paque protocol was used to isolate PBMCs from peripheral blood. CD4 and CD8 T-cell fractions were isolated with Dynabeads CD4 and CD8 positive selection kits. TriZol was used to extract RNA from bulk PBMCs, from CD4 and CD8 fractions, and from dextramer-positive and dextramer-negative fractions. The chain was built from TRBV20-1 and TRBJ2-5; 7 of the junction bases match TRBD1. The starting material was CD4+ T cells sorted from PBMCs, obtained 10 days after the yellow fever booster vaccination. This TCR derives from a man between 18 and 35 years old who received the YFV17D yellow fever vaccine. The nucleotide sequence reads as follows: TGCAGTGCTCAAGGGACAGCACAAGAGACCCAGTACTTC. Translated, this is CSAQGTAQETQYF.